The rows below give T cell receptor beta chains drawn from one sample of a study of T-cell reconstitution after alpha-beta-depleted transplantation in children. TCRdb itself ran the PCR reads through MiXCR, one entry per CDR3 protein. The sample yields about 540,000 distinct CDR3 sequences, approximately 20% seen once. This material consisted of PBMCs from the stem cell graft donor, taken from the stem cell graft. The receptors derive from a human donor who donated a stem cell graft to a child with acute lymphoblastic leukemia. CDR3s include the opening cysteine and the closing phenylalanine or tryptophan. The order of the fields is clone size, D gene, V gene, J gene, CDR3 DNA, CDR3 protein. The D gene is left open where the match is weak. Clone size is shown for a subset of rows, as once, few, many or a class of expanded clone.

.	.	TRBV29-1	TRBJ1-2	TGCAGCGTTCCTACAGGAAACTATGGCTACACCTTC	CSVPTGNYGYTF
.	TRBD1	TRBV27	TRBJ1-5	TGTGCCAGCAGCGGACAGGGAAGTCTTTATAGCAATCAGCCCCAGCATTTT	CASSGQGSLYSNQPQHF
few	TRBD2	TRBV19	TRBJ2-1	TGTGCCAGTAGCCGACTAGCGGACTCCTACAATGAGCAGTTCTTC	CASSRLADSYNEQFF
.	.	TRBV20-1	TRBJ1-1	TGCAGTGCTAGTCCCGGGACCAGGGGGAACACTGAAGCTTTCTTT	CSASPGTRGNTEAFF
.	TRBD2	TRBV30	TRBJ2-7	TGTGCCGGGGGACTAGTTGGCGCTACCTACGAGCAGTACTTC	CAGGLVGATYEQYF
.	.	TRBV29-1	TRBJ2-3	TGCAGCGTTGATCGGACTGTTAGCGGCTACACAGATACGCAGTATTTT	CSVDRTVSGYTDTQYF
few	.	TRBV21-1	TRBJ1-1	.	CASWGEGAGNNTEAFF
.	TRBD2	TRBV18	TRBJ2-7	TGTGCCAGCTCCATAGCGGGAGGCTCCTACGAGCAGTACTTC	CASSIAGGSYEQYF
few	TRBD2	TRBV10-3	TRBJ2-5	TGTGCCATCAGTGAGTCACCTGGGACTAGCGGAGGCGGTGAGACCCAGTACTTC	CAISESPGTSGGGETQYF
.	TRBD1	TRBV7-3	TRBJ2-5	TGTGCCAGCATCCAAGGGGGCGGGCAAGAGACCCAGTACTTC	CASIQGGGQETQYF
.	TRBD2	TRBV10-2	TRBJ2-5	TGCGCCAGCAAAGCGGGAGCGGGGGAGACCCAGTACTTC	CASKAGAGETQYF
few	TRBD2	TRBV9	TRBJ2-3	TGTGCCAGCAGCGTACGGAGCGGGAGCGGAAATACGCAGTATTTT	CASSVRSGSGNTQYF
.	.	TRBV12-3/TRBV12-4	TRBJ2-1	TGTGCCAGCAGTTTAAGCGGGCTCAGATCCAAAGAGCAGTTCTTC	CASSLSGLRSKEQFF
.	.	TRBV25-1	TRBJ2-2	TGTGCCAGCAGTGGTTCGCAAGCCGGGGAGCTGTTTTTT	CASSGSQAGELFF
few	.	TRBV21-1	TRBJ1-4	TGTGCCAGCAGCAACTTTGGGTCTGAAAAACTGTTTTTT	CASSNFGSEKLFF
.	TRBD1	TRBV6-5	TRBJ1-5	TGTGCCAGCAGTTCAGGGGGCCCTGGCAATCAGCCCCAGCATTTT	CASSSGGPGNQPQHF
few	.	TRBV4-2	TRBJ1-4	TGTGCCAGCAGCCCCCAAGTTGGGGAGGAAAAACTGTTTTTT	CASSPQVGEEKLFF